Presented here are 27 T cell receptor beta chains from one specimen sequenced in a study of CD8 T cells in Susac syndrome. RNA was extracted with the RNeasy kit, and a quantity of about 0.45 to 1 ug was reverse transcribed using random hexamers. TCRdb re-called the immunoSEQ multiplex PCR reads with MiXCR, one entry per CDR3 protein. The sample lists over 350,000 distinct CDR3 sequences; more than 80% were seen once. The specimen was CD8+ T cells from PBMCs. Receptors were obtained from a human donor with multiple sclerosis.

The chain joins TRBV19 to TRBJ2-1; 8 nucleotides line up with TRBD1. Germline V CDR1 and CDR2: LNHDA, SQIVND (reference sequence). The CDR3 has 17 amino acids. Trimming cost V 5 bases and J 2 bases; bases outside gene matches: 11. DNA for the CDR3: TGTGCCAGTAGTTCCAGTCTGGGGGGACAGGCCTACAATGAGCAGTTCTTC. Protein product: CASSSSLGGQAYNEQFF.

A few counts support this clonotype. CDR3 coding DNA: TGTGCCAGCAGTGCAGGGACAGGGGTAATGGATACGCAGTATTTT. Amino acids: CASSAGTGVMDTQYF. The chain recombines TRBV6-1 with TRBJ2-3, with TRBD1 matching over 10 bases. Unmatched junction bases numbered 7, after V lost 4 bases and J lost 6 bases. Germline assignment: CDR1 MNHNS and CDR2 SASEGT. The CDR3 runs to 15 residues.

The chain joins TRBV19 to TRBJ1-1; 10 bases match TRBD1. Germline V CDR1 and CDR2: LNHDA, SQIVND (reference sequence). V dropped 6 bases and J dropped 4; count of bases not matched to a gene: 8. This CDR3 is 15 amino acids long. The CDR3 sequence: CASSPTGTGATEAFF. Here the CDR3 DNA reads TGTGCCAGTAGCCCTACCGGGACAGGGGCCACTGAAGCTTTCTTT.

This chain joins TRBV25-1 and TRBJ1-1; D not certain. The germline gives CDR1 MGHDK, CDR2 SYGVNS. The CDR3 contains 15 residues. V was cut by 2 bases and J by 5 bases, with 15 bases left in between. The CDR3 spells CASSEGNWVGTEAFF. The DNA of the CDR3 is TGTGCCAGCAGTGAAGGTAATTGGGTCGGGACTGAAGCTTTCTTT.

The chain links TRBV25-1 to TRBJ1-1; D call uncertain. Between the trimmed V and J ends, which lost 7 bases and 5 bases, there was a span of 8 bases. Germline loops: CDR1 MGHDK, CDR2 SYGVNS. This CDR3 comprises 11 residues. This CDR3 is CASTLGTEAFF. The CDR3 DNA is TGTGCCAGCACCTTAGGGACTGAAGCTTTCTTT.

V gene TRBV28 combines with J gene TRBJ2-7; D might be TRBD2 (6 bases). Trimming took off 4 bases at V and 5 bases at J, with 18 bases between the two ends. The CDR3 has 15 residues. Germline V lookup: CDR1 MDHEN, CDR2 SYDVKM. This CDR3 reads CASSSFRAGWDEQYF. CDR3 nucleotides: TGTGCCAGCAGTTCCTTCCGGGCGGGGTGGGACGAGCAGTACTTC.

The chain is built from TRBV19 and TRBJ2-3, with 16 bases fitting TRBD2. J gave up 3 bases and V 4 bases, and 10 bases lay outside the gene matches. The germline V gene encodes CDR1 LNHDA and CDR2 SQIVND (reference sequence). CDR3 size: 19 residues. In nucleotides, the CDR3 is TGTGCCAGTAGTACCCACCGGGGACTAGCGGGAGGGCCGACAGATACGCAGTATTTT. It translates to CASSTHRGLAGGPTDTQYF.

This chain links TRBV7-6 with TRBJ1-6, with 8 bases matching TRBD1. This CDR3 spans 17 amino acids. With 5 bases clipped from V and 6 bases from J, the junction kept 12 bases outside the gene matches. Germline V gene sequence: CDR1 SGHVS, CDR2 FNYEAQ. Here the CDR3 DNA reads TGTGCCAGCAGCCCTCTGGAAACGGGACAGGTTAATTCACCCCTCCACTTT. Translated, it gives CASSPLETGQVNSPLHF.

The chain links TRBV24-1 to TRBJ1-2; D remains unclear. Trimming took 5 bases from V and 4 from J, leaving 16 bases between them. The V gene's germline CDR1 is KGHDR and CDR2 SFDVKD. This CDR3 has 15 residues. CDR3 sequence reads: CATSAQTTTFYGYTF. The CDR3 DNA reads TGTGCCACCAGTGCGCAGACAACCACTTTCTATGGCTACACCTTC.

This chain links TRBV12-3 or TRBV12-4 with TRBJ2-3, with 7 bases identical to TRBD2. The CDR3 contains 14 residues. J gave up 2 bases and V 8 bases, and 7 bases lay outside the gene matches. The CDR3 DNA reads as TGTGCCAGCTGCCCAGCGGGGCTCACAGATACGCAGTATTTT. This encodes CASCPAGLTDTQYF.

Worth noting for this clonotype: A junction boundary mismatches the germline segment, possibly from a read error. The genes are TRBV7-9 and TRBJ1-1, with 7 bases aligning to TRBD1. The CDR3 is made up of 15 amino acids. The V gene's germline CDR1 is SEHNR and CDR2 FQNEAQ (reference sequence). The CDR3 coding sequence is TGTGCCAGCAGCCCGTGGACAGGTCAGAACACTGAAGTTTTCTTT. Translating gives CASSPWTGQNTEVFF.

The chain recombines TRBV19 with TRBJ2-1, with D perhaps being TRBD1 or TRBD2 (5 bases each). V dropped 10 bases and J dropped 4 bases, with 17 bases sitting between them. The V gene's germline CDR1 is LNHDA and CDR2 SQIVND (reference sequence). CDR3 length: 14 amino acids. The CDR3 DNA reads TGTGCCACAAGGGACCGCAAAGGATACAATGAGCAGTTCTTC. Encoded protein: CATRDRKGYNEQFF.

This chain links TRBV4-1 with TRBJ2-1, with D perhaps given as TRBD1 or TRBD2 (6 bases each). CDR1 and CDR2 from the germline V gene are MGHRA and YSYEKL. The CDR3 is 17 residues long. Trimming left V 1 base short and J 5 bases short, with 18 bases between. Written as DNA, the CDR3 is TGCGCCAGCAGCCAAGGTCCCCCCGGGGGCGAGGACAATGAGCAGTTCTTC. Protein product: CASSQGPPGGEDNEQFF.

This rearrangement joins TRBV4-1 to TRBJ1-2; 7 bases map to TRBD1. Trimming took 2 bases from V and 4 from J; bases not matched to a gene: 7. There are 15 residues in the CDR3. The germline V gene encodes CDR1 MGHRA and CDR2 YSYEKL. The CDR3 DNA sequence: TGCGCCAGCAGCCAACCGGGGACAGAAGGCTATGGCTACACCTTC. It yields the protein CASSQPGTEGYGYTF.

V usage is TRBV5-1 and J usage is TRBJ1-1; no clear D. This CDR3 spans 14 amino acids. Looked up from germline, CDR1 is SGHRS and CDR2 is YFSETQ. V dropped 4 bases and J dropped 2 bases, with 12 bases sitting between them. The CDR3 nucleotides are TGCGCCAGCAGCACCTGGAGTGCTAACACTGAAGCTTTCTTT. This sequence encodes CASSTWSANTEAFF.

The rearrangement links TRBV20-1 to TRBJ2-7; 7 nucleotides match TRBD1. V shed 2 bases, J shed 2 bases, and the junction held 9 bases outside the gene matches. Looked up from germline, CDR1 is DFQATT and CDR2 is SNEGSKA (reference sequence). CDR3 size: 15 residues. CDR3 nucleotide sequence: TGCAGTGCTAGACCGGGACCCCAGGGGGCCTACGAGCAGTACTTC. Protein: CSARPGPQGAYEQYF.

The chain employs TRBV5-5 and TRBJ2-5, with 12 nucleotides matching TRBD1. This CDR3 has 15 residues. With 5 bases clipped from V and 4 bases from J, the junction kept 6 bases outside the gene matches. In germline, CDR1 is SGHKS, CDR2 YYEKEE (reference sequence). CDR3 residues: CASRSGQGALETQYF. CDR3 coding DNA: TGTGCCAGCAGATCGGGACAGGGGGCTTTAGAGACCCAGTACTTC. Looking up the rest from reference TRBV5-5 and TRBJ2-5 gives the full variable domain: DAGVTQSPTHLIKTRGQQVTLRCSPISGHKSVSWYQQVLGQGPQFIFQYYEKEERGRGNFPDRFSARQFPNYSSELNVNALLLGDSALYLCASRSGQGALETQYFGPGTRLLVL.

The V call is TRBV28, the J call TRBJ1-2; D call uncertain. V was pared by 6 bases and J by 8 bases, with 19 bases between. Germline V gene lookup returns CDR1 MDHEN and CDR2 SYDVKM. The length of the CDR3 is 14 residues. The CDR3: CASSNGPLATGYTF. The CDR3 DNA sequence: TGTGCCAGCAGCAACGGGCCCCTCGCAACCGGCTACACCTTC.

This clonotype was recorded only once. This chain joins TRBV20-1 and TRBJ1-2; unclear D gene. Germline CDR1 reads DFQATT; CDR2 reads SNEGSKA (reference sequence). This CDR3 has 13 residues. V was cut by 3 bases and J by 6 bases, with 14 bases left in between. CDR3 DNA: TGCAGTGCTAGGTCCCTCGGGCATCATGGCTACACCTTC. This codes for CSARSLGHHGYTF.

The chain couples TRBV5-6 to TRBJ2-7; perhaps TRBD1 as D (6 bases). This CDR3 region has 16 residues. CDR1 and CDR2 (germline): SGHDT, YYEEEE. Trimming removed 0 bases from V and 5 bases from J, with 18 bases in between. The DNA for the CDR3 is TGTGCCAGCAGCTTGGCCCCCCAGGGGACGTGGGACGAGCAGTACTTC. Translated: CASSLAPQGTWDEQYF.

The chain employs TRBV11-3 and TRBJ2-1, with TRBD2 identical over 9 bases. CDR1 and CDR2 from the germline V gene are SGHNT and YENEEA. The CDR3 loop spans 16 amino acids. The V segment lost 4 bases and the J segment 6 bases; nucleotides outside the gene matches: 10. This CDR3 reads CASSYGAGGGGNEQFF. As DNA, the CDR3 is TGTGCCAGCAGCTACGGAGCGGGAGGAGGTGGCAATGAGCAGTTCTTC.

V gene TRBV6-6 combines with J gene TRBJ2-5; 12 nucleotides agree with TRBD1. The CDR3 spans 15 residues. J lost 4 bases, V lost 1 base, and 1 base had no gene match. Germline V CDR1 and CDR2: MNHNY, SVGAGI (reference sequence). The chain's CDR3 is CASSYWDRGRETQYF. In DNA form, the CDR3 reads TGTGCCAGCAGTTACTGGGACAGGGGGCGAGAGACCCAGTACTTC.

V and J are TRBV27 and TRBJ1-5; 8 nucleotides align to TRBD1. V trimming: 6 bases; J trimming: 1 base; junction bases outside the gene matches: 8. This CDR3 is 16 amino acids long. The germline V gene has CDR1 MNHEY and CDR2 SMNVEV (reference sequence). The CDR3 nucleotides read TGTGCCAGCAGCACGGGACAGGAGGGGAGCAATCAGCCCCAGCATTTT. Residues: CASSTGQEGSNQPQHF.

The genes are TRBV12-3 or TRBV12-4 and TRBJ2-3; D possibly corresponds to TRBD2 (5 bases). The CDR3 totals 18 residues. V lost 2 bases to trimming and J lost 0 bases, with 18 bases between them. Written as DNA, the CDR3 is TGTGCCAGCAGTTTACGAAGTCATGGCGGGCCCAGCACAGATACGCAGTATTTT. It encodes CASSLRSHGGPSTDTQYF.

The V and J genes are TRBV6-1 and TRBJ2-1; tentatively, D is TRBD1 (5 bases). CDR1 is MNHNS, CDR2 SASEGT, per germline. Deletions cut 2 bases from V and 5 bases from J, with 13 bases between. This CDR3 spans 15 amino acids. The CDR3 sequence is CASSEFWGVNNEQFF. Written as DNA, the CDR3 is TGTGCCAGCAGTGAATTTTGGGGCGTAAACAATGAGCAGTTCTTC.

This clonotype was counted once. This chain connects TRBV7-6 to TRBJ2-7; no reliable D call. Germline V gene sequence: CDR1 SGHVS, CDR2 FNYEAQ. The CDR3 sequence is 14 residues long. The germline V and J ends were trimmed by 0 bases and 7 bases, with 13 bases remaining between them. CDR3 sequence reads: CASSLAALGWEQYF. The CDR3 DNA sequence: TGTGCCAGCAGCTTAGCGGCCCTGGGGTGGGAGCAGTACTTC.

The rearrangement links TRBV14 to TRBJ1-4; 8 bases are a match to TRBD1. The CDR3 has 15 amino acids. Looked up from germline, CDR1 is SGHDN and CDR2 is FVKESK. V shed 4 bases and J 5 bases; nucleotides not matched to a gene: 6. In DNA form, the CDR3 reads TGTGCCAGCAGCCGAAACAGGGGGTTAAATGAAAAACTGTTTTTT. Translated: CASSRNRGLNEKLFF. The whole variable domain, filled in from reference TRBV14 and TRBJ1-4, reads EAGVTQFPSHSVIEKGQTVTLRCDPISGHDNLYWYRRVMGKEIKFLLHFVKESKQDESGMPNNRFLAERTGGTYSTLKVQPAELEDSGVYFCASSRNRGLNEKLFFGSGTQLSVL.